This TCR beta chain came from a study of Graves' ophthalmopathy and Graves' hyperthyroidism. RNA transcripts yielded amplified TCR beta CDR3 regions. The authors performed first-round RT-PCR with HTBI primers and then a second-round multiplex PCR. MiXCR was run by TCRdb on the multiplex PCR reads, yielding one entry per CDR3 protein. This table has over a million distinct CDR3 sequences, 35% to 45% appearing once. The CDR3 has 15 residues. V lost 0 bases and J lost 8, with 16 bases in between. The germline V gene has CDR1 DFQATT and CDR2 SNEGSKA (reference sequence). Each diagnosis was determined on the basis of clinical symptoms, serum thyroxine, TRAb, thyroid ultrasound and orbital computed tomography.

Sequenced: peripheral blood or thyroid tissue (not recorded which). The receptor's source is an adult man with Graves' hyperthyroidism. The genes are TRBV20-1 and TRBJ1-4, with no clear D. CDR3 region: CSARDFAAKGEKLFF. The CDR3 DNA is TGCAGTGCTAGAGATTTCGCCGCCAAGGGAGAAAAACTGTTTTTT.